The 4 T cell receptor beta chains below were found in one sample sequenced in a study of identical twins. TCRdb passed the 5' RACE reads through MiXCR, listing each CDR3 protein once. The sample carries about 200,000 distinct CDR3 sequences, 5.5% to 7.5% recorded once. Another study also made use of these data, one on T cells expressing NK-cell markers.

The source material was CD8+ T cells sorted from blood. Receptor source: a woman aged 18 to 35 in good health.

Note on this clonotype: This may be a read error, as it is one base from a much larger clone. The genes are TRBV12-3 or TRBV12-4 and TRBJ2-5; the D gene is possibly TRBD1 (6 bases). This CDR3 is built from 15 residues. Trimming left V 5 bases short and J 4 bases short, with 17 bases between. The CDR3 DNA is TGTGCCAGCAGTCGGGACATGCCAAGGGGAGAGACCCAGTACTTC. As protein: CASSRDMPRGETQYF.

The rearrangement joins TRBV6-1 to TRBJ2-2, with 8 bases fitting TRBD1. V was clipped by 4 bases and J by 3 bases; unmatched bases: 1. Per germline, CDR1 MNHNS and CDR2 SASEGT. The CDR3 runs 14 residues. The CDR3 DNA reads TGTGCCAGCAGTGCAGGGGGCCACACCGGGGAGCTGTTTTTT. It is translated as CASSAGGHTGELFF.

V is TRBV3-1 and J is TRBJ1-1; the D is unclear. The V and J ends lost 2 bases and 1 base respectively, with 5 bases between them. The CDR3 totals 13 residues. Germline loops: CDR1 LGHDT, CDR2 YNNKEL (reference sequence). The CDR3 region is CASSQTQNTEAFF. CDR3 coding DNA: TGTGCCAGCAGCCAAACCCAGAACACTGAAGCTTTCTTT.

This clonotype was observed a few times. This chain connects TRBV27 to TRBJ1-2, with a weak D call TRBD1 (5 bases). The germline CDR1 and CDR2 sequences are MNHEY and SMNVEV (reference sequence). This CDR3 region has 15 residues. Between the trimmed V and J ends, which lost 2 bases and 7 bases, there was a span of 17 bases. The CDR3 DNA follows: TGTGCCAGCAGTTTAGTGGGGGGGTCGGCGCGTGGCTACACCTTC. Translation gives CASSLVGGSARGYTF.